Below are 26 T cell receptor beta chains sequenced from a single sample in a study of naive and memory T cell subsets. An equimolar mix of two oligonucleotides served as the beta constant-region primer for TRBC1 and TRBC2. Nested alpha and beta constant-region primers with the SP2 primer drove four PCR rounds on ligated cDNA. Using its own MiXCR run on the UMI-ligation and nested PCR reads, TCRdb lists one record per CDR3 protein. Here the sample spans some 22,000 distinct CDR3 sequences, 7% to 10% being singletons. What was sequenced was central memory CD8+ T cells from blood. All receptors come from a human donor in good health.

This clonotype was observed many times. The chain links TRBV20-1 to TRBJ1-1; a possible D gene is TRBD1 (5 bases). This CDR3 region has 15 residues. Trimming shortened V by 4 bases and J by 0 bases, and 15 bases separated the two germline ends. The germline gives CDR1 DFQATT, CDR2 SNEGSKA (reference sequence). The CDR3 sequence is CSATKLDRLNTEAFF. The CDR3 nucleotides are TGCAGTGCTACCAAACTAGACAGATTGAACACTGAAGCTTTCTTT.

This clonotype has ten or more counts. The chain has TRBV27 and TRBJ2-7; 8 bases map to TRBD1. J lost 3 bases, V lost 4 bases, and 5 bases had no gene match. This CDR3 is 14 amino acids long. Germline CDR1 and CDR2: MNHEY and SMNVEV (reference sequence). The CDR3 region has the DNA TGTGCCAGCAGTTACGAGACAGGGGTCTACGAGCAGTACTTC. It is translated as CASSYETGVYEQYF.

This clonotype occurred many times. The chain links TRBV6-1 to TRBJ2-1; 10 nucleotides match TRBD1. The V gene end was trimmed by 6 bases and the J gene end by 5 bases; junction bases not matched to a gene: 4. The CDR3 spans 14 residues. CDR1 MNHNS and CDR2 SASEGT come from the germline V gene. Written as DNA, the CDR3 is TGTGCCAGCAGGACAGGGGGCGGCCACAATGAGCAGTTCTTC. Residues: CASRTGGGHNEQFF.

CDR3 sequence: CASSLERDTEAFF. The CDR3 bases are TGTGCCAGCAGCTTAGAAAGGGACACTGAAGCTTTCTTT. The V call is TRBV7-9, the J call TRBJ1-1; D is unresolved. In germline, CDR1 is SEHNR, CDR2 FQNEAQ (reference sequence). The CDR3 loop spans 13 amino acids. Between the trimmed V and J ends, which lost 1 base and 3 bases, there was a span of 6 bases.

This clonotype was observed many times. The chain is built from TRBV6-1 and TRBJ2-1; 9 bases fit TRBD2. The CDR3 runs to 15 residues. Germline-derived CDR1 and CDR2 are MNHNS and SASEGT. V shed 3 bases, J shed 4 bases, and the junction held 4 bases outside the gene matches. The CDR3 DNA sequence: TGTGCCAGCAGTGAGGGACTAGCCGAGTACAATGAGCAGTTCTTC. Translating gives CASSEGLAEYNEQFF.

This chain links TRBV4-2 with TRBJ1-6; 8 bases line up with TRBD1. Germline assignment: CDR1 LGHNA and CDR2 YNFKEQ. V was pared by 0 bases and J by 11 bases, with 15 bases of the junction left unmatched. The CDR3 consists of 18 residues. CDR3 in amino acids: CASSQDVDRAKFGAPLHF. In nucleotides, the CDR3 is TGTGCCAGCAGCCAAGATGTGGACAGGGCGAAATTCGGCGCACCCCTCCACTTT.

This clonotype was detected a few times. V is TRBV27 and J is TRBJ2-3; the D is unclear. In germline, CDR1 is MNHEY, CDR2 SMNVEV (reference sequence). The CDR3 runs 13 residues. V lost 2 bases, J lost 1 base, and 4 bases lay in between. For the CDR3, the DNA is TGTGCCAGCAGTTTAGGTCGCACAGATACGCAGTATTTT. Residues: CASSLGRTDTQYF.

Only a few counts were recorded for this clonotype. This chain connects TRBV21-1 to TRBJ2-1; no check of the table's D call, TRBD2, against the DNA was made. TRBV21-1 is a recognized pseudogene. There are 16 residues in the CDR3. The chain's CDR3 is CASSNATSGRAGEQFF. The CDR3 nucleotides read TGTGCCAGCAGCAACGCGACTAGCGGGAGGGCGGGTGAGCAGTTCTTC.

This clonotype showed up just a few times. The chain is built from TRBV12-3 or TRBV12-4 and TRBJ2-7, with TRBD2 matching 10 bases. This CDR3 spans 14 amino acids. V gave up 3 bases and J gave up 5 bases; unmatched junction bases: 4. CDR3 amino acids: CASSFVLAGDEQYF. In DNA form, the CDR3 reads TGTGCCAGCAGTTTCGTGCTAGCGGGAGACGAGCAGTACTTC.

At least ten counts were recorded for this clonotype. The gene calls are TRBV29-1 and TRBJ2-1; tentative D call: TRBD1 (5 bases). V was trimmed by 4 bases and J by 7 bases, leaving 11 bases between them. The V gene's germline CDR1 is SQVTM and CDR2 ANQGSEA. The CDR3 runs to 12 residues. As DNA, the CDR3 is TGCAGCGTTGGGTCAGGGCGGAATGAGCAGTTCTTC. This sequence encodes CSVGSGRNEQFF.

The table lists this clonotype with a few counts. The rearrangement joins TRBV15 to TRBJ1-4; D uncertain. The CDR3 has 11 residues. CDR1 is LNHNV, CDR2 YYDKDF, per germline (reference sequence). Trimming pared 5 bases from V and 14 bases from J, leaving 12 bases between. The CDR3 region is CATSVSSGLFF. In nucleotides, the CDR3 is TGTGCCACCAGCGTTTCCTCGGGGCTGTTTTTT.

This sequence joins TRBV29-1 and TRBJ2-7; 10 bases are shared with TRBD1. CDR3 length: 13 amino acids. V gave up 4 bases and J gave up 4 bases; unmatched junction bases: 4. Germline CDR1 reads SQVTM; CDR2 reads ANQGSEA. In nucleotides, the CDR3 is TGCAGCGTTGCAGACAGGGGGCAGTACGAGCAGTACTTC. Translated: CSVADRGQYEQYF.

This clonotype has a count of ten or more. The CDR3, as DNA: TGTGCCACCAGCCTGGGACAGCCTCGTTCACCCCTCCACTTT. Encoded protein: CATSLGQPRSPLHF. V usage is TRBV15 and J usage is TRBJ1-6, with TRBD1 identical over 7 bases. CDR3 size: 14 residues. Germline V CDR1 and CDR2: LNHNV, YYDKDF (reference sequence). Trimming cost V 5 bases and J 9 bases; bases outside gene matches: 7.

This clonotype is judged medium-sized. The chain links TRBV6-2 or TRBV6-3 to TRBJ2-6, with D maybe TRBD1 (5 bases). V was shortened by 7 bases and J by 0 bases, with 10 bases between the two germline ends. The CDR3 covers 15 residues. Germline CDR1 and CDR2: MNHEY and SVGEGT. The CDR3: CASNQDSSGANVLTF. The DNA of the CDR3 is TGTGCCAGCAACCAAGACAGCTCTGGGGCCAACGTCCTGACTTTC.

In this sample, this clonotype is medium-sized. The chain is built from TRBV13 and TRBJ2-7, with D perhaps TRBD1 or TRBD2 (5 bases each). Trimming removed 7 bases at V and 2 bases at J, with 12 bases between. The germline CDR1 and CDR2 sequences are PRHDT and FYEKMQ (reference sequence). The CDR3 runs to 13 residues. As DNA, the CDR3 is TGTGCCAGCAAGGGACCGATGACCTACGAGCAGTACTTC. It encodes CASKGPMTYEQYF.

The chain carries TRBV7-8 and TRBJ2-6, with D maybe TRBD1 (6 bases). The CDR3 sequence is 17 residues long. CDR1 is SGHVS and CDR2 is FQNEAQ in the germline V gene. Trimming cost V 3 bases and J 2 bases, with 14 bases left between them. CDR3 sequence: CASSFGGGGPGANVLTF. The CDR3 nucleotides are TGTGCCAGCAGCTTTGGGGGCGGCGGGCCTGGGGCCAACGTCCTGACTTTC.

There are many counts of this clonotype. The chain has TRBV27 and TRBJ2-2; D is possibly TRBD1 (6 bases). Germline CDR1 MNHEY, CDR2 SMNVEV (reference sequence). This CDR3 has 16 residues. Trimming removed 6 bases from V and 5 bases from J, with 19 bases in between. The CDR3 here is CASSRARGSGTGELFF. The DNA of the CDR3 is TGTGCCAGCAGCAGAGCCAGGGGTTCGGGAACCGGGGAGCTGTTTTTT.

The J gene is TRBJ2-7, the V gene TRBV6-1; D tentatively fits TRBD1 or TRBD2 (5 bases each). With 1 base removed from V and 0 bases from J, the gap between germline ends came to 10 bases. Germline V gene lookup returns CDR1 MNHNS and CDR2 SASEGT. The CDR3 extends over 15 amino acids. The CDR3 region is CASSEVKGSSYEQYF. Written as DNA, the CDR3 is TGTGCCAGCAGTGAAGTTAAGGGGAGCTCCTACGAGCAGTACTTC.

Many counts were recorded for this clonotype. This rearrangement joins TRBV5-1 to TRBJ2-3, with a tentative D call TRBD1 (5 bases). In germline, CDR1 is SGHRS, CDR2 YFSETQ. The CDR3 contains 15 residues. The V end was cut by 4 bases, the J end by 2 bases, with 14 bases between. The CDR3 protein is CASSVNRRPTDTQYF. In DNA form, the CDR3 reads TGCGCCAGCAGCGTGAACAGGAGACCCACAGATACGCAGTATTTT.

At least ten counts were recorded for this clonotype. The chain joins TRBV11-2 to TRBJ1-1, with D possibly matching TRBD1 (5 bases). The V end was cut by 8 bases, the J end by 1 base, with 11 bases between. The CDR3 contains 13 residues. From germline, CDR1 is SGHAT and CDR2 FQNNGV. Here the CDR3 DNA reads TGTGCCAGCTCGGGGCACTCGAACACTGAAGCTTTCTTT. The encoded protein is CASSGHSNTEAFF.

This clonotype was recorded many times. The V gene is TRBV5-1, the J gene TRBJ2-1; TRBD2 matches 11 bases. V lost 2 bases, J lost 5 bases, and 6 bases stayed unmatched. CDR3 size: 16 residues. CDR1 SGHRS and CDR2 YFSETQ come from the germline V gene. The CDR3, as DNA: TGCGCCAGCAGCTTCCATTTAGCGGGAGGGAACAATGAGCAGTTCTTC. It is translated as CASSFHLAGGNNEQFF. Full variable domain (missing parts from reference TRBV5-1 and TRBJ2-1): KAGVTQTPRYLIKTRGQQVTLSCSPISGHRSVSWYQQTPGQGLQFLFEYFSETQRNKGNFPGRFSGRQFSNSRSEMNVSTLELGDSALYLCASSFHLAGGNNEQFFGPGTRLTVL.

This clonotype was counted between two and nine times. The genes are TRBV7-6 and TRBJ2-1; D gene uncertain. In germline, CDR1 is SGHVS, CDR2 FNYEAQ. V shed 5 bases and J shed 3 bases, with 5 bases lying between them. The CDR3 loop spans 12 amino acids. DNA of the CDR3: TGTGCCAGCAGCCGGGTCTACAATGAGCAGTTCTTC. It encodes CASSRVYNEQFF.

A few counts support this clonotype. The CDR3 nucleotides read TGTGCCAGCAGTTTGCCCACGGCGACTAGGGGGGCAGAGACCCAGTACTTC. This sequence encodes CASSLPTATRGAETQYF. This sequence joins TRBV28 and TRBJ2-5, with D perhaps matching TRBD1 or TRBD2 (6 bases each). V was shortened by 3 bases and J by 4 bases, with 21 bases between the two germline ends. The CDR3 contains 17 residues. Per germline, CDR1 MDHEN and CDR2 SYDVKM.

There are many counts of this clonotype. The J gene is TRBJ2-2, the V gene TRBV3-1, with 7 bases fitting TRBD2. The J segment lost 0 bases and the V segment lost 1 base, leaving 5 bases of the junction unmatched. The CDR3 consists of 17 residues. CDR1 is LGHDT and CDR2 is YNNKEL in the germline V gene (reference sequence). The CDR3 is CASSQVASGPNTGELFF. The CDR3 coding sequence is TGTGCCAGCAGCCAAGTCGCTAGCGGACCGAACACCGGGGAGCTGTTTTTT.

This clonotype was seen repeatedly, ten times or more. The chain has TRBV12-3 or TRBV12-4 and TRBJ2-1; D may be TRBD2 (6 bases). Trimming cost V 3 bases and J 3 bases, with 21 bases left between them. The CDR3 runs 18 residues. This CDR3 reads CASSFVRLGGRDYNEQFF. The CDR3 DNA follows: TGTGCCAGCAGTTTTGTTCGGCTGGGGGGTCGTGACTACAATGAGCAGTTCTTC.

J is TRBJ2-3 and V is TRBV7-2; 8 bases are a match to TRBD2. Germline V gene sequence: CDR1 SGHTA, CDR2 FQGNSA. J was trimmed by 3 bases and V by 0 bases; bases with no gene match: 8. This CDR3 has 17 amino acids. DNA of the CDR3: TGTGCCAGCAGCTTAGCGCCGGGAGCGGGAGTAACAGATACGCAGTATTTT. The encoded protein is CASSLAPGAGVTDTQYF.